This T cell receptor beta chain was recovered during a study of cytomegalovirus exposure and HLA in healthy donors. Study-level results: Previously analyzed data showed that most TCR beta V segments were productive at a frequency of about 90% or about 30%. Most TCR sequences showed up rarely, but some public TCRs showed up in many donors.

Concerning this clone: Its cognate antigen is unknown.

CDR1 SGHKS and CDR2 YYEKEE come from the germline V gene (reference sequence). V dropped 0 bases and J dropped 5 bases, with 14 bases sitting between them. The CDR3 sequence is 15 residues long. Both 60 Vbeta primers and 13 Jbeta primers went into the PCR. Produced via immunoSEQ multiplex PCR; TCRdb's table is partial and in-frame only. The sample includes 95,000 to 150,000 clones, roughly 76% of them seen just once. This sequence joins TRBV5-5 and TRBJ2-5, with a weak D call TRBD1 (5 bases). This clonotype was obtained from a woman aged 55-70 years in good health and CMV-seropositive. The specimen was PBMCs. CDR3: CASSLAVGRSETQYF. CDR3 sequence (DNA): TGTGCCAGCAGCTTGGCCGTGGGGCGGTCGGAGACCCAGTACTTC.